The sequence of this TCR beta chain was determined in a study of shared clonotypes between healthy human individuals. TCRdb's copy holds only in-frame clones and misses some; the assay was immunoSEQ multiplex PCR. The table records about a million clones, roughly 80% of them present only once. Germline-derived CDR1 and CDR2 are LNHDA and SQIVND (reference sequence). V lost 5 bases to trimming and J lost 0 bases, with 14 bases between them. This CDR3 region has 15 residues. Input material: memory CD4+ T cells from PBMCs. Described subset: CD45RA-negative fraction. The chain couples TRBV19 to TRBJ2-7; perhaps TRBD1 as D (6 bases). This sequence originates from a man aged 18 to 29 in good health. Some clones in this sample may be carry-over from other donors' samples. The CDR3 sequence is CASSRHRESSYEQYF. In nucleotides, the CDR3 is TGTGCCAGTAGTCGACACAGGGAAAGCTCCTACGAGCAGTACTTC.